This entry describes one T cell receptor (beta chain). Its target is unknown. Looked up from germline, CDR1 is SGHRS and CDR2 is YFSETQ. The CDR3 sequence is 16 residues long. V lost 0 bases and J lost 0, with 7 bases in between. This entry is derived from a study of neoadjuvant nivolumab and ipilimumab in lung cancer. Study-wide context: Nivolumab 3 mg/kg was given days 1, 15 and 29, plus ipilimumab 1 mg/kg day 1 in combination. Study findings and constraints: Higher pretherapy blood TCR richness went with higher resected-tumor richness. Only two of four nivolumab-treated tumors gained richness and clonality by surgery.

Here immunoSEQ multiplex PCR was the method, and the copy in TCRdb shows in-frame clones only, minus some. The sample has 20,000 to 25,000 clones, roughly 85% seen once; the top ten hold 20% to 25%. The chain carries TRBV5-1 and TRBJ2-6; D ambiguous. Sequenced material: peripheral blood, taken before neoadjuvant nivolumab, alone or with ipilimumab. The clonotype originates from an adult with non-small cell lung cancer. DNA for the CDR3: TGCGCCAGCAGCTTGGAGGCAATCTCTGGGGCCAACGTCCTGACTTTC. Translating it yields CASSLEAISGANVLTF.